In this sample, the clone carrying this T cell receptor beta chain turned up many times. Each CDR3 protein gets one entry after TCRdb re-called the 5' RACE reads with MiXCR. The profile shows over 20,000 distinct CDR3 sequences, 4.5% to 7% of them singletons. These data belong to a study of early T cells in non-severe SARS-CoV-2 infection. The TCR was taken from an adult who was a healthcare worker with PCR-confirmed SARS-CoV-2 infection or an uninfected control (not recorded which). Sequenced: whole blood.

The CDR3 DNA reads as TGTGCCAGCAGTTCCCCAGCCGGGACAGGGCGAGGTGGGACCCAGTACTTC. Encoded protein: CASSSPAGTGRGGTQYF. V is TRBV28 and J is TRBJ2-5, with TRBD1 identical over 9 bases. J gave up 7 bases and V 4 bases, and 16 bases lay outside the gene matches. CDR3 length: 17 residues. Germline CDR1 MDHEN, CDR2 SYDVKM.